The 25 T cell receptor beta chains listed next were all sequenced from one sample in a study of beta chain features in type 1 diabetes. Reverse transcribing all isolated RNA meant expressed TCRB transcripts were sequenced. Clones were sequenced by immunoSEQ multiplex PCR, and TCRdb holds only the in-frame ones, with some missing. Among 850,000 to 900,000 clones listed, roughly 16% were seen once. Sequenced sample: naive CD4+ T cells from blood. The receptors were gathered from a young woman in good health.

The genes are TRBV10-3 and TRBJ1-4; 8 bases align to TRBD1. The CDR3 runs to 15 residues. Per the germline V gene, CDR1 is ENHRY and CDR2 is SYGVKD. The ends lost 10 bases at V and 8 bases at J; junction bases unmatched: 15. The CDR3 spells CATTSSGTGGEKLFF. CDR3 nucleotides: TGTGCCACAACCTCCTCCGGGACAGGAGGGGAAAAACTGTTTTTT.

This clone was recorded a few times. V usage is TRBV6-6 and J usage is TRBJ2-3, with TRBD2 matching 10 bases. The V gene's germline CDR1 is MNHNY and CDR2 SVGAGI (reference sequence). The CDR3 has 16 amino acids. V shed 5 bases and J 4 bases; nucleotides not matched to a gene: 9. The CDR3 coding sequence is TGTGCCAGCAGTCCTCAGCGGGAGGGCCGGGCAGATACGCAGTATTTT. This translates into CASSPQREGRADTQYF.

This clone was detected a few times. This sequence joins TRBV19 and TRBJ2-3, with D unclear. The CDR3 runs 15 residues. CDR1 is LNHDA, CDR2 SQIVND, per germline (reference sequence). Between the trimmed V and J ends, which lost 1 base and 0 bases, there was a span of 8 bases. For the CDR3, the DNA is TGTGCCAGTAGTATAGTAGGCCAGAGCACAGATACGCAGTATTTT. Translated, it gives CASSIVGQSTDTQYF.

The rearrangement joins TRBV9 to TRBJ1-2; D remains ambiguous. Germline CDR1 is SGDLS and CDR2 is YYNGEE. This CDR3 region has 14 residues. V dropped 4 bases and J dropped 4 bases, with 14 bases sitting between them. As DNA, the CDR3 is TGTGCCAGCAGCACAAGCCTAAGGGCCTATGGCTACACCTTC. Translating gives CASSTSLRAYGYTF.

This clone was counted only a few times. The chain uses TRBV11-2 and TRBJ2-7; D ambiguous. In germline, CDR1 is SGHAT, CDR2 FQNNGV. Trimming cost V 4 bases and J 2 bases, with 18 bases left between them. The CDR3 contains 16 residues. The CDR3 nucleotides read TGTGCCAGCAGCTCCCGGTCGGCACCGAAGCCCTACGAGCAGTACTTC. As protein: CASSSRSAPKPYEQYF.

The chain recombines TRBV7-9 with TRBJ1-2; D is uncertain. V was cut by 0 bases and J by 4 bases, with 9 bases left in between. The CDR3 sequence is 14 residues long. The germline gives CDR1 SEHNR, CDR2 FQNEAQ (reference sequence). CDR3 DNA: TGTGCCAGCAGCTTAGCGACGCTGGGCTATGGCTACACCTTC. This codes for CASSLATLGYGYTF.

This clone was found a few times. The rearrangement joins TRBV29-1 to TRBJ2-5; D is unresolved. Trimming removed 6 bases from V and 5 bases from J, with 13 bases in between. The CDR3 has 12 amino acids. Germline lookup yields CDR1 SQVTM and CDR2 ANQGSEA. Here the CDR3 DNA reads TGCAGCGTCATGGGCCAGCTGGAGACCCAGTACTTC. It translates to CSVMGQLETQYF.

The CDR3 sequence is CASIRVENTGELFF. As DNA, the CDR3 is TGTGCCAGCATCCGGGTGGAGAACACCGGGGAGCTGTTTTTT. This rearrangement joins TRBV7-9 to TRBJ2-2; D remains ambiguous. This CDR3 contains 14 residues. CDR1 and CDR2 (germline): SEHNR, FQNEAQ (reference sequence). V was trimmed by 7 bases and J by 1 base, leaving 10 bases between them.

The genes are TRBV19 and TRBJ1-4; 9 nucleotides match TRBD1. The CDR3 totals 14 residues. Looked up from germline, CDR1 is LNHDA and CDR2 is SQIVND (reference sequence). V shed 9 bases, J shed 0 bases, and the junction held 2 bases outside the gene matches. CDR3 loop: CASRDRATNEKLFF. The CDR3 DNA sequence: TGTGCCAGCCGGGACAGGGCAACTAATGAAAAACTGTTTTTT.

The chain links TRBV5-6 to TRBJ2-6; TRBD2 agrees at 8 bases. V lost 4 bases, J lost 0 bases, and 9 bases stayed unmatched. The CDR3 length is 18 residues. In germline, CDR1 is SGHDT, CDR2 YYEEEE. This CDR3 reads CASSLLLAASSGANVLTF. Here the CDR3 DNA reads TGTGCCAGCAGCCTGTTACTAGCGGCAAGCTCTGGGGCCAACGTCCTGACTTTC.

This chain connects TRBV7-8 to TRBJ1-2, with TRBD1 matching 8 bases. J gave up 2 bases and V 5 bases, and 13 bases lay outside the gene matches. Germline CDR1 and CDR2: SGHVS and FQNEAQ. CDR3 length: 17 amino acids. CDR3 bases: TGTGCCAGCAGCCTGAGGAGGACAGGGACCATAAACTATGGCTACACCTTC. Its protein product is CASSLRRTGTINYGYTF.

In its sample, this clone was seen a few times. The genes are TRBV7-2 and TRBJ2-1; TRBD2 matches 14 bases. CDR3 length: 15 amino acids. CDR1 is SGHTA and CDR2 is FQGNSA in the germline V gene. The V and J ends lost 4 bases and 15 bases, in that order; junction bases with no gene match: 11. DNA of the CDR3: TGTGCCAGCAGCTCCACCGGGACTAGCGGGAGAGATCGGTTCTTC. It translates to CASSSTGTSGRDRFF.

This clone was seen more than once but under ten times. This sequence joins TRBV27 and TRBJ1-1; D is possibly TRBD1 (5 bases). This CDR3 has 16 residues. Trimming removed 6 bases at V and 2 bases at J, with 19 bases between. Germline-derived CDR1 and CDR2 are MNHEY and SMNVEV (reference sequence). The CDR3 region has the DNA TGTGCCAGCAGCCAGAAGAGGGGATCGCTAAACACTGAAGCTTTCTTT. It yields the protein CASSQKRGSLNTEAFF.

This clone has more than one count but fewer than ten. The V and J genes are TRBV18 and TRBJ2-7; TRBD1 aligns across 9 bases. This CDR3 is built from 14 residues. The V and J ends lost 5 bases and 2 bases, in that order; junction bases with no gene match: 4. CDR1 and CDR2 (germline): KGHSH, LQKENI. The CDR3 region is CASSERQGAYEQYF. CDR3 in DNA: TGTGCCAGCTCAGAGCGACAGGGGGCCTACGAGCAGTACTTC.

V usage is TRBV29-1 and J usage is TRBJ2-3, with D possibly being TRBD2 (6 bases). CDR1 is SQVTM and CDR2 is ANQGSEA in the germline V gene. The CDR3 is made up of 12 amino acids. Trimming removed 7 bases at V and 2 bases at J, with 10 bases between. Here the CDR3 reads CSASEVTDTQYF. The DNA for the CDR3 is TGCAGCGCTAGCGAGGTCACAGATACGCAGTATTTT.

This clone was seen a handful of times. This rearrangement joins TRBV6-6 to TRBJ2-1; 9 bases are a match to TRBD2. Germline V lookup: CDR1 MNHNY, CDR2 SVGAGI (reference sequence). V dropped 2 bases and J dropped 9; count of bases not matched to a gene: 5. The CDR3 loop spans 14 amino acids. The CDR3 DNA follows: TGTGCCAGCAGTTACGGGACTAGCTTCACTGAGCAGTTCTTC. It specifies CASSYGTSFTEQFF.

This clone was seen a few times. This CDR3 is CASSLFGYSNQPQHF. The DNA for the CDR3 is TGTGCCAGCAGTTTATTTGGTTATAGCAATCAGCCCCAGCATTTT. The V gene is TRBV28, the J gene TRBJ1-5; D call uncertain. Germline V gene lookup returns CDR1 MDHEN and CDR2 SYDVKM. The ends were cut back, 1 base at V and 0 bases at J, with 7 bases in the middle. CDR3 length: 15 amino acids.

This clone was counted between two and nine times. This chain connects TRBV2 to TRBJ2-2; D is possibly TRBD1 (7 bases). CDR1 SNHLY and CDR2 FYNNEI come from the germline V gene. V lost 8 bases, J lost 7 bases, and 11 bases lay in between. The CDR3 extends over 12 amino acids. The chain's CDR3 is CASSGGIGELFF. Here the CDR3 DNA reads TGTGCCAGCTCAGGGGGGATCGGGGAGCTGTTTTTT.

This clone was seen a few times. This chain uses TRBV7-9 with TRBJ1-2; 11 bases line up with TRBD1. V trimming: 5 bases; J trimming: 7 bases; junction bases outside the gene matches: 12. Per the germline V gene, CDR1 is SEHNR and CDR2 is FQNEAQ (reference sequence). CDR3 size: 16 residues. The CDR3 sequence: CASSVYGQGATRGYTF. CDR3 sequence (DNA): TGTGCCAGCAGCGTCTACGGACAGGGGGCCACTCGTGGCTACACCTTC.

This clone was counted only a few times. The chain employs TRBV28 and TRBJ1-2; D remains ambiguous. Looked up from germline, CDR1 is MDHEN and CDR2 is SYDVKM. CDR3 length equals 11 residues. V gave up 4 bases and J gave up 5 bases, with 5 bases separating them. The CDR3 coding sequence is TGTGCCAGCAGTTCTCAATATGGCTACACCTTC. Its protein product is CASSSQYGYTF.

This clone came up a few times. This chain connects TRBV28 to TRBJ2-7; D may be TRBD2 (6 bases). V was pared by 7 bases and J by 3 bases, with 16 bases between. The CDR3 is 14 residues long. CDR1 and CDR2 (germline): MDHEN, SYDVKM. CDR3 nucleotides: TGTGCCAGCACCATTGGGCGGGGAGGCTACGAGCAGTACTTC. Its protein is CASTIGRGGYEQYF.

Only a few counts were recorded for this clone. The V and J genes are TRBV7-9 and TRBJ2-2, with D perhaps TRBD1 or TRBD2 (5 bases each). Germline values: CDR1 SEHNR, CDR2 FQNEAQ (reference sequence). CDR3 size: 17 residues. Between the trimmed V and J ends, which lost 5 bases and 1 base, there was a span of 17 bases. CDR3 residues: CASSEKPGPVNTGELFF. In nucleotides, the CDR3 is TGTGCCAGCAGCGAAAAGCCGGGACCCGTGAACACCGGGGAGCTGTTTTTT.

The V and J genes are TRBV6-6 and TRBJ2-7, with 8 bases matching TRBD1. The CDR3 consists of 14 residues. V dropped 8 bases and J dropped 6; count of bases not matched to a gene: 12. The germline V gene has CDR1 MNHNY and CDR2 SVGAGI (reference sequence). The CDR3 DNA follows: TGTGCCAGCCGTATGAATCAGGGGGCCGGCGAGCAGTACTTC. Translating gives CASRMNQGAGEQYF.

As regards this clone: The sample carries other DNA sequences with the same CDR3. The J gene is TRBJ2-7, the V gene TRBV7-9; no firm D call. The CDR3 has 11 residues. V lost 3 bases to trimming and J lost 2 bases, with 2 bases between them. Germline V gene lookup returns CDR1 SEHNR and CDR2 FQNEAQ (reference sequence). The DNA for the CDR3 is TGTGCCAGCAGCTTGACCTACGAGCAGTACTTC. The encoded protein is CASSLTYEQYF. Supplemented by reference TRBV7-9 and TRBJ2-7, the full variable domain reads DTGVSQNPRHKITKRGQNVTFRCDPISEHNRLYWYRQTLGQGPEFLTYFQNEAQLEKSRLLSDRFSAERPKGSFSTLEIQRTEQGDSAMYLCASSLTYEQYFGPGTRLTVT.

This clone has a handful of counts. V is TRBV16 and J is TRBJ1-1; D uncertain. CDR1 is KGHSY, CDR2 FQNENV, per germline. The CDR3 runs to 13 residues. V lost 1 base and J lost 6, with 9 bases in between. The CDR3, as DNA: TGTGCCAGCAGCCAATTGGCGATAGCTGAAGCTTTCTTT. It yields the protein CASSQLAIAEAFF. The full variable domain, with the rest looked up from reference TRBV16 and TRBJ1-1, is GEEVAQTPKHLVRGEGQKAKLYCAPIKGHSYVFWYQQVLKNEFKFLISFQNENVFDETGMPKERFSAKCLPNSPCSLEIQATKLEDSAVYFCASSQLAIAEAFFGQGTRLTVV.